This T cell receptor (beta chain) was retrieved from a study of CD8+ T cells in alopecia areata (dated by TCRdb to the late 2010s). With regard to the full study: Treated patients were enrolled in an open-label pilot trial of oral tofacitinib, 5 to 10 mg twice daily, for moderate-to-severe alopecia areata. In both human patients and the C3H/HeJ mouse model, the study applied high-throughput TCRbeta sequencing to look at T cell clonal expansion in alopecia areata. Patients stayed on tofacitinib for 6 to 18 months and then had 6 months of follow-up off drug so that delayed response and recurrence could be assessed. The RNA source kit depended on sample type: the PAXgene miRNA kit for fixed scalp, the miRNeasy kit for PBMCs, and the RNeasy kit for mouse skin. For the treated patients, the SALT score, which quantifies what percentage of scalp surface area is affected, served as the measure of disease severity. Scalp clonality was compared across normal scalp (n=4), patchy alopecia areata scalp (n=8), and alopecia totalis/universalis scalp (n=8). TCRbeta CDR3 regions were amplified by immunoSEQ multiplex PCR with 35 Vbeta forward and 13 Jbeta reverse primers. Biopsies were taken from tofacitinib-treated patients at baseline and again at 4 and 24 weeks into treatment, and several of those patients also had a later scalp biopsy. Scalp tissue and sorted CD4+ and CD8+ peripheral blood T cells from patchy and totalis/universalis alopecia areata patients and from healthy controls were covered by human TCRbeta sequencing. Study-wide findings and limitations: The treated cohort was small, with a single nonresponder, so links between baseline CD8+ expansion and response need larger studies. Compared with normal scalp, lesional scalp had higher clonality and more expanded CD8+ clones, particularly in alopecia totalis/universalis, a pattern that suggests antigenic drive. Tofacitinib significantly lowered scalp clonality and the number of expanded CD8+ clones among the top 100 scalp clones. Scalp TCR repertoire analysis is complicated because resident alphabeta T cells in normal human skin are also sequenced, whereas mouse skin is dominated by gammadelta T cells. Shared TCR sequences between patients were less evident than in mice, which may be partly attributable to HLA diversity in the patient population. During tofacitinib treatment, many expanded lesional clones stuck around in both scalp and blood, and this persistence may partly explain why relapse happens after treatment is stopped.

The sample's time point label, in plain terms: four to five weeks on oral tofacitinib. Reading the label with the study, this specimen's treatment or condition is: oral pan-JAK inhibitor, 5-10 mg twice daily. Peripheral blood and lesional scalp punch biopsies were obtained from patients with alopecia areata. PBMCs were isolated by density centrifugation and stained for CD3, CD4 and CD8, and CD4+ and CD8+ T cells were sorted on a FACSAria. The library was obtained by the immunoSEQ multiplex PCR assay. To provide template for TCR sequencing, every sample had RNA extracted and reverse transcribed into cDNA. First-strand cDNA was synthesized using SuperScript III with a 2:1 mix of oligo-dT and random hexamers. A synthetic immune receptor repertoire was used to gauge amplification bias, and whatever bias remained was removed computationally. The published analysis was carried out like this. Raw reads were preprocessed for error removal, and CDR3 was defined according to IMGT conventions as running from the conserved cysteine to phenylalanine. Clonality was computed as 1 minus the Shannon entropy, with the entropy normalized by log2 of the number of productive unique TCRs. Whether scalp clones were CD4 or CD8 was inferred by matching scalp TCRbeta sequences against CD4 and CD8 repertoires sorted from blood. TCRdb mirrors the immuneACCESS table, restricted to in-frame sequences. Some clones are absent from its copies; in checked studies, under half trace to an unresolved V gene, and the reason for the others is unknown. D and trimming were read from the DNA, whereas the V and J calls and clone size are those reported in that table. The sample records around 200,000 clones, roughly three fifths of which are singletons. Together, the top ten hold about 0.65% of the sample.

As regards this clone: The specificity of this receptor is unknown. Base qualities are missing; no much larger clone stands one base away.

Taken from the germline V gene, the CDR1 and CDR2 loops are SQVTM and ANQGSEA. Trimming removed 6 bases from V and 0 bases from J, leaving 13 bases between the germline ends. The CDR3 sequence holds 14 residues, the cysteine and phenylalanine included. Only CDR3 DNA remains: 42 bases, in frame from the first base. Sequencing was performed on CD4+ T cells sorted from blood, taken at week 4, from a patient treated with tofacitinib. The sequence is built from TRBV29-1 and TRBJ2-3; the D gene is perhaps TRBD1, on 6 matching bases. The origin of this receptor is a human donor with alopecia areata. The CDR3 loop reads CSVTDTGSTDTQYF. The DNA reads as follows: TGCAGCGTCACTGATACAGGGAGCACAGATACGCAGTATTTT.